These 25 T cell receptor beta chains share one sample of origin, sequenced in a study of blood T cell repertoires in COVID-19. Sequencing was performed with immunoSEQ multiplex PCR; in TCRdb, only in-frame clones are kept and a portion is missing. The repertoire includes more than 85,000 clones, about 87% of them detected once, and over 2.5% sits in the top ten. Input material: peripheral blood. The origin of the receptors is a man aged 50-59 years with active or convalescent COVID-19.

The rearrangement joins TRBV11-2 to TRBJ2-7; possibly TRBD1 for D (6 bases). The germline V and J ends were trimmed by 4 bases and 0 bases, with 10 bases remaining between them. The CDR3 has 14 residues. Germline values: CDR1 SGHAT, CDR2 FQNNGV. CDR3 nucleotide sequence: TGTGCCAGCAGCTCTGGACAGTTCTCCTACGAGCAGTACTTC. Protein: CASSSGQFSYEQYF.

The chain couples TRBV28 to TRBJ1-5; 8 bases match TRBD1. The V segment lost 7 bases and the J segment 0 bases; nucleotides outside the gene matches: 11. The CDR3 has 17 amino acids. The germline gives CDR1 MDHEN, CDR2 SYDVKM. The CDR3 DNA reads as TGTGCCAGCACCCCATCCGGGACAGGAGATAGCAATCAGCCCCAGCATTTT. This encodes CASTPSGTGDSNQPQHF.

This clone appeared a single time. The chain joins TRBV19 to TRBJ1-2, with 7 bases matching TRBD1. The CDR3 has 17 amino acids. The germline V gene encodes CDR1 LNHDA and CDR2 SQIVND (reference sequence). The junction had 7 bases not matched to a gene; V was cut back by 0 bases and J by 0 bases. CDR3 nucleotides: TGTGCCAGTAGTATAGATCGGTGGACAGGACCTAACTATGGCTACACCTTC. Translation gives CASSIDRWTGPNYGYTF.

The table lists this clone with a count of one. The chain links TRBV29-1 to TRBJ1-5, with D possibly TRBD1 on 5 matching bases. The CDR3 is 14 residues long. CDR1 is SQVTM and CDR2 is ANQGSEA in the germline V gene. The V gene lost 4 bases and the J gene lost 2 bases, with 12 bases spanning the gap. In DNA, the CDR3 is TGCAGCGTTGCCGGGGGAGTTGGCAATCAGCCCCAGCATTTT. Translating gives CSVAGGVGNQPQHF.

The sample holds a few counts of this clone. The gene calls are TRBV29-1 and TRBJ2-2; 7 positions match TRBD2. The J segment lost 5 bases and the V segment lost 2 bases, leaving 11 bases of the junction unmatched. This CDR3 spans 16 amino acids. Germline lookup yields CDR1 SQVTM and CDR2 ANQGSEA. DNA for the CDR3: TGCAGCGTTGAAAGGACAAACCTGGGGGGGACCGGGGAGCTGTTTTTT. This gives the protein CSVERTNLGGTGELFF.

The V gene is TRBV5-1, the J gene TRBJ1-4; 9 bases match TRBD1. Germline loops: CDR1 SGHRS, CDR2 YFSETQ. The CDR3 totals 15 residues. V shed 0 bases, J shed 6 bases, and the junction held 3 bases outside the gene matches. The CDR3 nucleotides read TGCGCCAGCAGCTTGGAGGGACAGGGATATGAAAAACTGTTTTTT. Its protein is CASSLEGQGYEKLFF.

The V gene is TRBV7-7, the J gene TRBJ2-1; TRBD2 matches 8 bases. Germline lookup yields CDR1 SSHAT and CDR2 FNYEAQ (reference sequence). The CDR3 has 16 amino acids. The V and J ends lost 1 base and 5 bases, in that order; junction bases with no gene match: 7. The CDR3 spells CASSLGLAGTNNEQFF. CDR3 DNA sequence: TGTGCCAGCAGCTTAGGATTAGCGGGGACGAACAATGAGCAGTTCTTC.

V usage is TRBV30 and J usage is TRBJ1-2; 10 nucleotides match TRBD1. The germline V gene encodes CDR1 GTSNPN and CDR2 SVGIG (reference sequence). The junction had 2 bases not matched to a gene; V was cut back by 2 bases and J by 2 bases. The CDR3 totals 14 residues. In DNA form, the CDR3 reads TGTGCCTGGAGTCCGGGACAGGGGAACTATGGCTACACCTTC. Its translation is CAWSPGQGNYGYTF.

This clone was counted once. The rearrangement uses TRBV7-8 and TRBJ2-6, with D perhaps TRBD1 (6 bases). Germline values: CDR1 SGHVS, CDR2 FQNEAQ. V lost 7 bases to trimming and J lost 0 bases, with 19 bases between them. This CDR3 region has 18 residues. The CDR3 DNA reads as TGTGCCAGCACCCCTGGACCAGGGGTTAACTCTGGGGCCAACGTCCTGACTTTC. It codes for CASTPGPGVNSGANVLTF.

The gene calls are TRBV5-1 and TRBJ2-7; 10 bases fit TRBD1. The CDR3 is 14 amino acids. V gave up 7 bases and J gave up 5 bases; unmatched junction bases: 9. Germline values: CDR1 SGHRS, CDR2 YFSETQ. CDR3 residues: CASGISGQGNEQYF. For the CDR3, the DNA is TGCGCCAGCGGAATCTCGGGACAGGGGAACGAGCAGTACTTC.

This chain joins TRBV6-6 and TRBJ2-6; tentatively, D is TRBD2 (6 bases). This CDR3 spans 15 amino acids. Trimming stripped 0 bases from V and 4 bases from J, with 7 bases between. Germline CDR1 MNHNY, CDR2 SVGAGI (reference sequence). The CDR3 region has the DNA TGTGCCAGCAGTTACTCCGGGAGCGGGGCCAACGTCCTGACTTTC. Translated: CASSYSGSGANVLTF.

The CDR3 reads CASSPKSQGSYEQYV. For the CDR3, the DNA is TGTGCCAGCAGCCCCAAGTCCCAGGGGTCCTACGAGCAGTACGTC. The chain joins TRBV5-5 to TRBJ2-7; D is perhaps TRBD1 (6 bases). Trimming left V 4 bases short and J 1 base short, with 15 bases between. Germline V gene lookup returns CDR1 SGHKS and CDR2 YYEKEE (reference sequence). The CDR3 has 15 amino acids.

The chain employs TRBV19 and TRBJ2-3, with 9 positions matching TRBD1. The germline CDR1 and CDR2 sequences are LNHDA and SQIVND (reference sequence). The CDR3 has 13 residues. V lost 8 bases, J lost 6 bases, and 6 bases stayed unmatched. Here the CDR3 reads CASAGQGRDTQYF. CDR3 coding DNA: TGTGCCAGTGCCGGACAGGGGCGGGATACGCAGTATTTT.

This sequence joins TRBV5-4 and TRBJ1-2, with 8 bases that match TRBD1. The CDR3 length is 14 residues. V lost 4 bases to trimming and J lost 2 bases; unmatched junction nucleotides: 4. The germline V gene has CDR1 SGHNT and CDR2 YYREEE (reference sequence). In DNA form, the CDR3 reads TGTGCCAGCAGCCCCGGACAGGGAAACTATGGCTACACCTTC. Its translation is CASSPGQGNYGYTF.

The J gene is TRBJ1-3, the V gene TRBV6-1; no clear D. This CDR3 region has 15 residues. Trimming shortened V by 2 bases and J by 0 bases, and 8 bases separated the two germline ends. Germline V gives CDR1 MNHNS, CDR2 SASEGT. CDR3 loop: CASSEFASSGNTIYF. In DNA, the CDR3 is TGTGCCAGCAGTGAATTCGCCAGCTCTGGAAACACCATATATTTT.

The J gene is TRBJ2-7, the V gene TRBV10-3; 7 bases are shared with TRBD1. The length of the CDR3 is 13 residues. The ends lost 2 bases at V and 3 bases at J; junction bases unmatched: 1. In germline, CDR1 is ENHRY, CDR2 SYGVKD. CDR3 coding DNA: TGTGCCATCAGTGAGGGGGACAGCTACGAGCAGTACTTC. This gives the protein CAISEGDSYEQYF.

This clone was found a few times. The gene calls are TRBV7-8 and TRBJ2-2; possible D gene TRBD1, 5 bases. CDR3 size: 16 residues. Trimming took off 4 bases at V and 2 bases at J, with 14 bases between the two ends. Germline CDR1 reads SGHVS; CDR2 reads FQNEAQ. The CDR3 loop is CASSSWTRLNTGELFF. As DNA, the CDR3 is TGTGCCAGCAGCTCCTGGACACGGCTCAACACCGGGGAGCTGTTTTTT.

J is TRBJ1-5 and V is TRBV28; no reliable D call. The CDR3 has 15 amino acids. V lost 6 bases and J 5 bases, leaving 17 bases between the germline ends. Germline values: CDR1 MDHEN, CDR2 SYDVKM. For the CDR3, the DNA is TGTGCCAGCAGCACACGAGCCCTTGGGCATCAGCCCCAGCATTTT. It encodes CASSTRALGHQPQHF.

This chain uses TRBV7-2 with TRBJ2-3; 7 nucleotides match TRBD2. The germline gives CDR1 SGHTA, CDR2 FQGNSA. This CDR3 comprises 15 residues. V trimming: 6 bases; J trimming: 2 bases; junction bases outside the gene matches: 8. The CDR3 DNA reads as TGTGCCAGCAGGAGAGGGGCGGGGGTCACAGATACGCAGTATTTT. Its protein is CASRRGAGVTDTQYF.

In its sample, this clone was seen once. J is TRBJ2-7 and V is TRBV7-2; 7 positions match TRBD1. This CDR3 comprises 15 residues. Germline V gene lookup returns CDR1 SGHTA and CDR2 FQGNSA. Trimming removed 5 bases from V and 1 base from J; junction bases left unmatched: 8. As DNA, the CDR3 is TGTGCCAGCAGCCAAACCGGGACAGAGTCCTACGAGCAGTACTTC. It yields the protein CASSQTGTESYEQYF.

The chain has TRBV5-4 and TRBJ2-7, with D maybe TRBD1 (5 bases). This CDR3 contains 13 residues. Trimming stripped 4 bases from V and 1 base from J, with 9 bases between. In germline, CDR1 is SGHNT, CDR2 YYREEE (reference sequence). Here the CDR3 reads CASSPQGSYEQYV. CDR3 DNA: TGTGCCAGCAGCCCTCAGGGTTCCTACGAGCAGTACGTC.

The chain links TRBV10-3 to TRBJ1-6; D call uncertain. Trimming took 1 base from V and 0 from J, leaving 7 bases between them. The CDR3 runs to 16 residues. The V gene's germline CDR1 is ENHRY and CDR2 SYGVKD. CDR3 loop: CAISELVSSYNSPLHF. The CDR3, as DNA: TGTGCCATCAGTGAGTTGGTGAGCTCCTATAATTCACCCCTCCACTTT.

The CDR3 reads CASSREVSQGAGLFF. CDR3 DNA sequence: TGTGCCAGCAGCCGAGAAGTTTCACAGGGGGCGGGTCTGTTTTTT. V is TRBV7-8 and J is TRBJ1-4; 9 bases match TRBD1. From germline, CDR1 is SGHVS and CDR2 FQNEAQ. This CDR3 contains 15 residues. J was trimmed by 14 bases and V by 5 bases; bases with no gene match: 15.

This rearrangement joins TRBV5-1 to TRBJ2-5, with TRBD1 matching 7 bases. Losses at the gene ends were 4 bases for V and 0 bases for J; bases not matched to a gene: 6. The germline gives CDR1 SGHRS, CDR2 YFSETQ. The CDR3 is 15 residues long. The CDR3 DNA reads TGCGCCAGCAGCCATGGACAGGAGTACCAAGAGACCCAGTACTTC. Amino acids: CASSHGQEYQETQYF.

The CDR3 reads CASSRGGIDNEQFF. In nucleotides, the CDR3 is TGTGCCAGCAGCCGAGGGGGTATTGACAATGAGCAGTTCTTC. The chain employs TRBV11-3 and TRBJ2-1; possible D gene TRBD1, 6 bases. Germline V CDR1 and CDR2: SGHNT, YENEEA. There are 14 residues in the CDR3. The V and J ends lost 5 bases and 5 bases respectively, with 13 bases between them.